A single sample is the source of the 7 T cell receptor beta chains below, sequenced in a study of beta chain features in type 1 diabetes. The whole isolated RNA underwent reverse transcription, so sequencing captured expressed TCRB transcripts. Measured with immunoSEQ multiplex PCR; TCRdb has only the in-frame clones, and not every one. This sample has 160,000 or so clones, with 7.5% to 10% found just once. The sequenced sample consisted of central memory CD4+ T cells from blood. The receptors derive from a woman aged 18 to 35 in good health.

This clone turned up a few times. This chain links TRBV20-1 with TRBJ2-1; D is unclear. This CDR3 comprises 10 residues. V lost 6 bases and J lost 8, with 8 bases in between. Germline CDR1 reads DFQATT; CDR2 reads SNEGSKA (reference sequence). DNA for the CDR3: TGCAGTGCCCTCCTCTATGAGCAGTTCTTC. Translated: CSALLYEQFF.

This chain uses TRBV7-2 with TRBJ2-3; D is perhaps TRBD1 (5 bases). Trimming removed 5 bases from V and 6 bases from J, with 21 bases in between. This CDR3 has 16 amino acids. Germline CDR1 SGHTA, CDR2 FQGNSA. The CDR3 protein is CASSPPRQGSSDTQYF. CDR3 nucleotides: TGTGCCAGCAGCCCGCCCCGGCAGGGAAGTTCCGATACGCAGTATTTT. Full variable domain (rest looked up from reference TRBV7-2 and TRBJ2-3): GAGVSQSPSNKVTEKGKDVELRCDPISGHTALYWYRQSLGQGLEFLIYFQGNSAPDKSGLPSDRFSAERTGGSVSTLTIQRTQQEDSAVYLCASSPPRQGSSDTQYFGPGTRLTVL.

This clone has a handful of counts. The chain recombines TRBV15 with TRBJ1-2, with D unresolved. CDR1 is LNHNV and CDR2 is YYDKDF in the germline V gene (reference sequence). CDR3 length: 14 amino acids. V lost 0 bases to trimming and J lost 8 bases, with 13 bases between them. CDR3 region: CATSRDRGAEGYTF. The CDR3 DNA reads as TGTGCCACCAGCAGAGATCGGGGAGCGGAGGGCTACACCTTC.

The V call is TRBV29-1, the J call TRBJ1-2; D not resolved. CDR3 length: 11 residues. Germline V gene sequence: CDR1 SQVTM, CDR2 ANQGSEA. With 4 bases removed from V and 2 bases from J, the gap between germline ends came to 5 bases. This chain's CDR3 is CSVAENYGYTF. The CDR3 DNA sequence: TGCAGCGTTGCTGAGAACTATGGCTACACCTTC.

This clone was seen more than once but under ten times. The gene calls are TRBV13 and TRBJ1-1; possible D gene TRBD1, 6 bases. The CDR3 contains 15 residues. CDR1 is PRHDT, CDR2 FYEKMQ, per germline (reference sequence). V lost 1 base and J 1 base, leaving 10 bases between the germline ends. The DNA for the CDR3 is TGTGCCAGCAGCTTAGTAGGCAGGGGGAACACTGAAGCTTTCTTT. Translating gives CASSLVGRGNTEAFF.

The chain links TRBV7-9 to TRBJ2-6, with D possibly matching TRBD1 (5 bases). This CDR3 spans 16 amino acids. CDR1 SEHNR and CDR2 FQNEAQ come from the germline V gene (reference sequence). Trimming pared 3 bases from V and 2 bases from J, leaving 11 bases between. CDR3 residues: CASSLYTGAGANVLTF. CDR3 nucleotides: TGTGCCAGCAGCTTGTATACAGGCGCTGGGGCCAACGTCCTGACTTTC.

This rearrangement joins TRBV7-6 to TRBJ1-1; 9 bases map to TRBD1. The CDR3 is 17 residues long. Germline loops: CDR1 SGHVS, CDR2 FNYEAQ. The trim removed 6 bases at V and 0 bases at J, leaving 11 bases unmatched. CDR3 loop: CASSPGTGIGMNTEAFF. The DNA for the CDR3 is TGTGCCAGCAGTCCCGGGACAGGGATCGGGATGAACACTGAAGCTTTCTTT.